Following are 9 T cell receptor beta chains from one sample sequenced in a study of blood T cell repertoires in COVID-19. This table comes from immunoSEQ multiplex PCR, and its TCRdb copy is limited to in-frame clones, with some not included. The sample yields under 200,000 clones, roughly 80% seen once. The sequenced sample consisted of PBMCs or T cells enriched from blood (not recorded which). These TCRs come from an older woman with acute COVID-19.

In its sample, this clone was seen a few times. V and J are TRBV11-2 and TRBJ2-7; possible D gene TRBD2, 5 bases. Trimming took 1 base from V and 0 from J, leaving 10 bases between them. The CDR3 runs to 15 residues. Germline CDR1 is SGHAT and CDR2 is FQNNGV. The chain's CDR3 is CASSLGASPSYEQYF. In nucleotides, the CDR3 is TGTGCCAGCAGCTTAGGGGCTAGCCCCTCCTACGAGCAGTACTTC.

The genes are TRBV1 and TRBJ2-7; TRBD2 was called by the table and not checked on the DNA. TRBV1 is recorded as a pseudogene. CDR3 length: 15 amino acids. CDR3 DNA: TGCACCAGCAGCCTCCCGGGGCTAGCGGGGGTCGAGCAGTACGTC. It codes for CTSSLPGLAGVEQYV.

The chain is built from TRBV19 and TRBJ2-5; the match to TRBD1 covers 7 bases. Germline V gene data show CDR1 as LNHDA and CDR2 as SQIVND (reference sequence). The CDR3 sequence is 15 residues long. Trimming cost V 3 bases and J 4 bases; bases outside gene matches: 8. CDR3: CASSMSGTVGETQYF. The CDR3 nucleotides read TGTGCCAGTAGTATGTCCGGGACAGTAGGAGAGACCCAGTACTTC.

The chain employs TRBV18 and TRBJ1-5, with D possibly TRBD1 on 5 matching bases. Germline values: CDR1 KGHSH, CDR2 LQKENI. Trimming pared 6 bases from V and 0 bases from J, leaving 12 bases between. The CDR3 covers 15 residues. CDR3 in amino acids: CASSIQTDSNQPQHF. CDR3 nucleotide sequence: TGTGCCAGCTCTATTCAGACAGATAGCAATCAGCCCCAGCATTTT.

The DNA for the CDR3 is TGTGCCTGGAGCGAGGACAGGGGGACTGAAGCTTTCTTT. Its protein is CAWSEDRGTEAFF. The V and J genes are TRBV30 and TRBJ1-1; TRBD1 matches at 10 bases. CDR1 is GTSNPN, CDR2 SVGIG, per germline (reference sequence). This CDR3 is built from 13 residues. J was trimmed by 5 bases and V by 3 bases; bases with no gene match: 3.

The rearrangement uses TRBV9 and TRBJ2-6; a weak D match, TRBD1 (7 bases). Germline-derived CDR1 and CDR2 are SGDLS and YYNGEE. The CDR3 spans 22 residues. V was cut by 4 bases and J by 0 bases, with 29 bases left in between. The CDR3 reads CASSPGGSLASRHRSGANVLTF. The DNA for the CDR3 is TGTGCCAGCAGCCCAGGGGGGAGCTTGGCGTCGCGGCATCGCTCTGGGGCCAACGTCCTGACTTTC. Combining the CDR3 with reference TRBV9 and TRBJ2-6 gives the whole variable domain DSGVTQTPKHLITATGQRVTLRCSPRSGDLSVYWYQQSLDQGLQFLIQYYNGEERAKGNILERFSAQQFPDLHSELNLSSLELGDSALYFCASSPGGSLASRHRSGANVLTFGAGSRLTVL.

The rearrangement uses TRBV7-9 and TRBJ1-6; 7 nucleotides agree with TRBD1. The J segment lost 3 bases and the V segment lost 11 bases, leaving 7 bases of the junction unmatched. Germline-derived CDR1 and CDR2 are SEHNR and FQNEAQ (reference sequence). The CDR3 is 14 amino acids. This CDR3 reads CAGDRQGYNSPLHF. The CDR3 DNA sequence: TGTGCCGGCGATAGACAGGGCTATAATTCACCCCTCCACTTT.

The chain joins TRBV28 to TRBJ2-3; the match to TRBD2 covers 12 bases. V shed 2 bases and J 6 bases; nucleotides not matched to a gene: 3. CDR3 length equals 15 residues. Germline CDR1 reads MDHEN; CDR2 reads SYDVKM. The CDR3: CASSLLAGGPDTQYF. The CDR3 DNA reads TGTGCCAGCAGTTTACTAGCGGGAGGGCCGGATACGCAGTATTTT.

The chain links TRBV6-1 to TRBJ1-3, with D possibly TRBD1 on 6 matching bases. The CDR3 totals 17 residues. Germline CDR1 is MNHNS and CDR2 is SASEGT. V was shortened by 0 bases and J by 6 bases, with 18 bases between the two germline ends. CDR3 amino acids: CASSEARTGKLPNTIYF. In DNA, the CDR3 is TGTGCCAGCAGTGAAGCGCGTACAGGGAAATTACCAAACACCATATATTTT.